This T cell receptor beta chain was recovered during a study of tumor-infiltrating lymphocytes in primary liver carcinoma. Starting from 500 ng of total RNA, TCR beta cDNA was produced with a primer in the constant region. Library construction for TCR beta comprised three nested multiplex PCR rounds performed with slightly modified ARM-PCR. With TRBV1-TRBV30 forward primers and a C-beta reverse primer, the first two PCR rounds were run for approximately 9 cycles each. From the multiplex PCR reads, TCRdb called clonotypes with MiXCR, one entry per CDR3 protein. The table includes fewer than 350,000 distinct CDR3 sequences, approximately 60% detected once. The V gene's germline CDR1 is SQVTM and CDR2 ANQGSEA. V gave up 7 bases and J gave up 2 bases; unmatched junction bases: 6. The CDR3 length is 13 residues. The authors took blood RNA from unsorted whole blood and also extracted germline DNA.

The sequencing sample was made of peripheral blood. The clonotype was recovered from a man aged 35 to 55 with primary liver carcinoma and hepatitis B virus infection. This chain connects TRBV29-1 to TRBJ2-7; 9 bases fit TRBD1. Written as DNA, the CDR3 is TGCAGCGCGACAGGGGGTACAGCCTACGAGCAGTACGTC. It encodes CSATGGTAYEQYV.